The rows below give T cell receptor beta chains drawn from one sample of a study of early T cells in non-severe SARS-CoV-2 infection. TCRdb independently ran MiXCR on the 5' RACE reads; one entry per CDR3 protein. The table lists roughly 32,000 distinct CDR3 sequences, 5.5% to 7.5% of them singletons. The sample consisted of whole blood. The source of these receptors is an adult who was a healthcare worker with PCR-confirmed SARS-CoV-2 infection or an uninfected control (not recorded which). Each CDR3 is given with its conserved first and last residue. Rows give clone size only sometimes, using once, few, many, or a class for an expanded clone.

size: many; V: TRBV20-1; CDR3: CSAHRVTATNEKLFF
size: many; V: TRBV18; CDR3: CASSPVGQGAYEQYF
size: many; V: TRBV7-2; CDR3: CASRSGISGHNEQFF
size: many; V: TRBV2; CDR3: CASSFLGGPPDTQYF
size: many; V: TRBV27; CDR3: CASTRRDFPTEAFF
size: many; V: TRBV12-2; CDR3: CASRQAPGQRISYEQYF
size: many; V: TRBV7-2; CDR3: CASSPGVRNEQFF
size: many; V: TRBV7-2; CDR3: CASSKDRDSNQPQHF
size: -; V: TRBV6-2/TRBV6-3; CDR3: CATLPTRIGEKLFF
size: few; V: TRBV20-1; CDR3: CSARNWPTVTDTQYF
size: -; V: TRBV13; CDR3: CASSGDGNSSYEQYF
size: many; V: TRBV30; CDR3: CAWTVDSNQPQHF
size: -; V: TRBV3-1; CDR3: CASSQVEGAGEQFF
size: -; V: TRBV5-1; CDR3: CASSLVTNNEQFF
size: many; V: TRBV18; CDR3: CASSRRQGENEKLFF
size: -; V: TRBV18; CDR3: CASSPKQGPYEQYF
size: few; V: TRBV10-1; CDR3: CASSETMNRDSTEAFF
size: -; V: TRBV27; CDR3: CASKTGTGDYEQYF
size: many; V: TRBV12-5; CDR3: CASGQPGQSTDTQYF
size: many; V: TRBV20-1; CDR3: CSARLTDTDTQYF
size: -; V: TRBV7-2; CDR3: CASSIRPGQGTDTQYF
size: many; V: TRBV24-1; CDR3: CATSPSGNQPQHF
size: many; V: TRBV20-1; CDR3: CSARDLGLGSPLHF
size: many; V: TRBV6-5; CDR3: CASSTNRRPSSYNSPLHF
size: many; V: TRBV7-2; CDR3: CASSWGPAGWAQYF
size: many; V: TRBV7-9; CDR3: CASSPDEGRLDQPQHF
size: many; V: TRBV10-3; CDR3: CAISYTGNTEAFF
size: many; V: TRBV2; CDR3: CASSESVVLVGTQYF
size: few; V: TRBV6-2/TRBV6-3; CDR3: CASSLPWSNEKLFF
size: many; V: TRBV9; CDR3: CASSVGDNQPQHF
size: many; V: TRBV25-1; CDR3: CASRRTGGNEQFF
size: many; V: TRBV6-4; CDR3: CASSNGESNEQFF
size: many; V: TRBV7-2; CDR3: CASRQGGRTDTQYF
size: many; V: TRBV11-3; CDR3: CASSTSLAGATGEQFF
size: many; V: TRBV20-1; CDR3: CSASQQGARGEKLFF
size: many; V: TRBV5-4; CDR3: CASSWTGERGAFF
size: once; V: TRBV7-9; CDR3: CASSLRGANYGYTF
size: many; V: TRBV7-9; CDR3: CASSLRLPDNEQFF
size: -; V: TRBV28; CDR3: CASSNRENEQFF
size: many; V: TRBV7-2; CDR3: CASSATGGAGEAFF
size: -; V: TRBV28; CDR3: CASRTGTGGYNSPLHF
size: -; V: TRBV20-1; CDR3: CSARDLAGASYEQYF
size: many; V: TRBV12-3/TRBV12-4; CDR3: CASSWEGETEAFF
size: many; V: TRBV10-1; CDR3: CASSEMRQGGSPLHF
size: -; V: TRBV30; CDR3: CAWSVNEQFF
size: few; V: TRBV5-1; CDR3: CASSRGQAQETQYF
size: many; V: TRBV7-9; CDR3: CASSFADSVGSPLHF
size: many; V: TRBV7-6; CDR3: CASSLEGQGLTDTQYF
size: many; V: TRBV5-5; CDR3: CASSARDTEYNEQFF
size: many; V: TRBV18; CDR3: CASSLAGQHSYNEQFF
size: many; V: TRBV7-8; CDR3: CASVGWGRNTGELFF
size: many; V: TRBV12-3/TRBV12-4; CDR3: CASSSGSSYNSPLHF
size: many; V: TRBV28; CDR3: CASLRGTGGHYYGYTF
size: few; V: TRBV2; CDR3: CASSEGQGEYYGYTF
size: many; V: TRBV27; CDR3: CASSVGGTDTQYF
size: -; V: TRBV6-2/TRBV6-3; CDR3: CASTDGGAGAYTEAFF
size: many; V: TRBV6-6; CDR3: CASSYSRRGESNQPQHF
size: many; V: TRBV5-5; CDR3: CASSLVPGTNSPLHF
size: many; V: TRBV18; CDR3: CASSPDRLNTEAFF